These 27 T cell receptor beta chains came from one sample sequenced in a study of a mutant IDH1 vaccine in newly diagnosed glioma. These TCRs are of unknown antigen specificity. This sample's time point: week 47, end of study. The vaccine gave 300 ug of a 20-mer mutant IDH1 peptide subcutaneously per dose. Generated by immunoSEQ multiplex PCR, the TCRdb table keeps only in-frame clones and is missing some. Of about 83,000 clones in the sample, approximately 75% are singletons; the top ten hold 5% to 6.5%. This sample comprised PBMCs, obtained from a glioma patient whose treatment included an IDH1 peptide vaccine. The source is a man aged 40-55 years with glioma.

CDR3 DNA sequence: TGTGCCAGCAGTGACAGTCCAGCGGGGGGCCTAGGGAGAGATACGCAGTATTTT. This sequence encodes CASSDSPAGGLGRDTQYF. This sequence joins TRBV6-4 and TRBJ2-3; 9 bases line up with TRBD2. Germline V gene sequence: CDR1 MRHNA, CDR2 SNTAGT. The CDR3 contains 18 residues. The J segment lost 5 bases and the V segment lost 2 bases, leaving 14 bases of the junction unmatched.

The genes are TRBV19 and TRBJ2-1, with TRBD2 matching over 7 bases. Trimming cost V 5 bases and J 4 bases; bases outside gene matches: 8. In germline, CDR1 is LNHDA, CDR2 SQIVND (reference sequence). CDR3 length: 15 amino acids. The CDR3 sequence is CASSLTGGGYNEQFF. The CDR3 DNA is TGTGCCAGTAGTTTAACGGGGGGAGGGTACAATGAGCAGTTCTTC.

The rearrangement joins TRBV29-1 to TRBJ2-3, with 8 bases that match TRBD1. The CDR3 is 13 amino acids. CDR1 and CDR2 (germline): SQVTM, ANQGSEA. The trim removed 5 bases at V and 6 bases at J, leaving 7 bases unmatched. CDR3 protein: CSVTQGAVDTQYF. As DNA, the CDR3 is TGCAGCGTTACTCAGGGGGCGGTTGATACGCAGTATTTT.

V and J are TRBV6-6 and TRBJ1-1, with 7 bases aligning to TRBD1. The germline gives CDR1 MNHNY, CDR2 SVGAGI (reference sequence). This CDR3 comprises 13 residues. The V and J ends lost 8 bases and 11 bases, in that order; junction bases with no gene match: 14. The CDR3 nucleotides read TGTGCCAGCGAAGACAGGGCAACACTGAATGCTTTCTTT. This sequence encodes CASEDRATLNAFF.

V and J are TRBV4-3 and TRBJ2-1; D not resolved. This CDR3 has 14 residues. Trimming took off 2 bases at V and 8 bases at J, with 13 bases between the two ends. The germline V gene has CDR1 LGHNA and CDR2 YSLEER. The DNA for the CDR3 is TGCGCCAGCAGCCAATTTTTTACTTTGGATGAGCAGTTCTTC. Translating gives CASSQFFTLDEQFF.

The rearrangement links TRBV7-2 to TRBJ2-1; D gene uncertain. CDR1 is SGHTA, CDR2 FQGNSA, per germline. This CDR3 is built from 13 residues. Trimming removed 5 bases from V and 5 bases from J, with 10 bases in between. Written as DNA, the CDR3 is TGTGCCAGCAGCCTCGACTTTAACAATGAGCAGTTCTTC. Translated, it gives CASSLDFNNEQFF.

The chain joins TRBV4-1 to TRBJ1-5; D is undetermined. Germline CDR1 is MGHRA and CDR2 is YSYEKL. Between the trimmed V and J ends, which lost 1 base and 3 bases, there was a span of 7 bases. The CDR3 totals 14 residues. The CDR3 spells CASSQGWNNQPQHF. In DNA form, the CDR3 reads TGCGCCAGCAGCCAAGGTTGGAACAATCAGCCCCAGCATTTT.

This clone was seen once. The chain is built from TRBV7-9 and TRBJ1-4; no reliable D call. Per germline, CDR1 SEHNR and CDR2 FQNEAQ (reference sequence). CDR3 length equals 13 residues. V lost 5 bases to trimming and J lost 10 bases, with 14 bases between them. CDR3 DNA sequence: TGTGCCAGCAGCGTCCCGTCAGGTTTAAAACTGTTTTTT. Its protein product is CASSVPSGLKLFF.

V usage is TRBV11-2 and J usage is TRBJ1-4, with 9 bases matching TRBD1. The CDR3 is 15 residues long. Unmatched junction bases numbered 4, after V lost 5 bases and J lost 3 bases. Germline CDR1 and CDR2: SGHAT and FQNNGV. Here the CDR3 DNA reads TGTGCCAGCAGCCGGACAGGGGAACCTAATGAAAAACTGTTTTTT. It encodes CASSRTGEPNEKLFF. Using reference TRBV11-2 and TRBJ1-4 for the parts outside the CDR3, the full variable domain is EAGVAQSPRYKIIEKRQSVAFWCNPISGHATLYWYQQILGQGPKLLIQFQNNGVVDDSQLPKDRFSAERLKGVDSTLKIQPAKLEDSAVYLCASSRTGEPNEKLFFGSGTQLSVL.

The chain employs TRBV4-2 and TRBJ1-5; the D is unclear. Germline V gene sequence: CDR1 LGHNA, CDR2 YNFKEQ. This CDR3 is built from 14 residues. Trimming removed 0 bases from V and 5 bases from J, with 8 bases in between. In nucleotides, the CDR3 is TGTGCCAGCAGCCAAGACACAACGGATCAGCCCCAGCATTTT. As protein: CASSQDTTDQPQHF.

In nucleotides, the CDR3 is TGTGCCATCAGTATAGGACAGGGGGCCGGCAACTATGGCTACACCTTC. It yields the protein CAISIGQGAGNYGYTF. The chain has TRBV10-3 and TRBJ1-2, with 11 bases matching TRBD1. Trimming removed 5 bases from V and 2 bases from J; junction bases left unmatched: 7. The CDR3 loop spans 16 amino acids. Germline V gives CDR1 ENHRY, CDR2 SYGVKD.

The rearrangement joins TRBV6-1 to TRBJ2-1; 12 nucleotides agree with TRBD2. The CDR3 runs to 14 residues. CDR1 is MNHNS, CDR2 SASEGT, per germline. V lost 7 bases, J lost 9 bases, and 7 bases stayed unmatched. CDR3 in amino acids: CASIRTSGMVEQFF. In nucleotides, the CDR3 is TGTGCCAGCATTAGGACTAGCGGGATGGTTGAGCAGTTCTTC.

The chain links TRBV25-1 to TRBJ2-6, with 7 bases aligning to TRBD2. CDR1 MGHDK and CDR2 SYGVNS come from the germline V gene. The CDR3 covers 15 residues. Trimming cost V 5 bases and J 0 bases; bases outside gene matches: 1. The CDR3 reads CASSQRGSGANVLTF. The DNA for the CDR3 is TGTGCCAGCAGTCAGCGGGGCTCTGGGGCCAACGTCCTGACTTTC.

In its sample, this clone was seen once. This chain connects TRBV30 to TRBJ2-5; TRBD2 matches 14 bases. The J segment lost 2 bases and the V segment lost 0 bases, leaving 11 bases of the junction unmatched. Per the germline V gene, CDR1 is GTSNPN and CDR2 is SVGIG (reference sequence). This CDR3 has 19 amino acids. CDR3 sequence: CAWSVFLTTSGGVQETQYF. The CDR3 coding sequence is TGTGCCTGGAGTGTATTCCTTACGACTAGCGGGGGGGTGCAAGAGACCCAGTACTTC.

V usage is TRBV30 and J usage is TRBJ2-2, with 16 nucleotides matching TRBD2. The trim removed 3 bases at V and 6 bases at J, leaving 7 bases unmatched. The CDR3 has 17 amino acids. The germline gives CDR1 GTSNPN, CDR2 SVGIG (reference sequence). CDR3 protein: CAWRGTSGRAGAGELFF. In nucleotides, the CDR3 is TGTGCCTGGAGAGGGACTAGCGGGAGGGCCGGGGCCGGGGAGCTGTTTTTT.

V and J are TRBV4-3 and TRBJ2-7; 8 bases align to TRBD2. Unmatched junction bases numbered 7, after V lost 4 bases and J lost 2 bases. Germline CDR1 LGHNA, CDR2 YSLEER. This CDR3 has 15 amino acids. Written as DNA, the CDR3 is TGCGCCAGCAGCCGATCAGGACTAGCTGCCTACGAGCAGTACTTC. Translated, it gives CASSRSGLAAYEQYF.

In regard to this clone: The sample has other DNA sequences that encode this CDR3 too. The chain employs TRBV30 and TRBJ2-7; maybe TRBD2 (5 bases). CDR3 length: 17 residues. Deletions cut 0 bases from V and 2 bases from J, with 20 bases between. Germline lookup yields CDR1 GTSNPN and CDR2 SVGIG (reference sequence). The CDR3 loop is CAWSVSGPASVTYEQYF. CDR3 DNA sequence: TGTGCCTGGAGTGTAAGCGGACCAGCCTCGGTAACCTACGAGCAGTACTTC.

V usage is TRBV11-2 and J usage is TRBJ2-7; D gene unclear. The germline V and J ends were trimmed by 1 base and 12 bases, with 10 bases remaining between them. This CDR3 comprises 11 residues. Germline V gene lookup returns CDR1 SGHAT and CDR2 FQNNGV. CDR3 protein: CASSLVAGLYF. The CDR3 nucleotides are TGTGCCAGCAGCTTAGTCGCCGGGTTGTACTTC. The whole variable domain, remainder taken from reference TRBV11-2 and TRBJ2-7, is EAGVAQSPRYKIIEKRQSVAFWCNPISGHATLYWYQQILGQGPKLLIQFQNNGVVDDSQLPKDRFSAERLKGVDSTLKIQPAKLEDSAVYLCASSLVAGLYFGPGTRLTVT.

The V and J genes are TRBV18 and TRBJ2-3; D tentatively fits TRBD1 or TRBD2 (5 bases each). Germline CDR1 reads KGHSH; CDR2 reads LQKENI. This CDR3 has 16 amino acids. Trimming took 1 base from V and 6 from J, leaving 17 bases between them. CDR3 nucleotide sequence: TGTGCCAGCTCACCACTCGACTCCCCGGGACGGGATACGCAGTATTTT. It is translated as CASSPLDSPGRDTQYF.

The CDR3 coding sequence is TGTGCCAGCAGCCAATCTACCCACGAGCAGTACTTC. Amino acid sequence: CASSQSTHEQYF. This chain links TRBV16 with TRBJ2-7; no clear D. The CDR3 has 12 amino acids. V lost 0 bases, J lost 5 bases, and 5 bases lay in between. The V gene's germline CDR1 is KGHSY and CDR2 FQNENV.

V and J are TRBV5-1 and TRBJ2-1, with 9 bases matching TRBD2. Germline V gives CDR1 SGHRS, CDR2 YFSETQ. Losses at the gene ends were 2 bases for V and 9 bases for J; bases not matched to a gene: 6. The CDR3 consists of 14 residues. The CDR3 spells CASSFSGRIGEQFF. In DNA, the CDR3 is TGCGCCAGCAGCTTTAGCGGGAGAATCGGTGAGCAGTTCTTC.

The sample holds one count of this clone. The chain combines TRBV5-1 with TRBJ2-1; D unresolved. Germline values: CDR1 SGHRS, CDR2 YFSETQ. Between the trimmed V and J ends, which lost 3 bases and 6 bases, there was a span of 16 bases. The CDR3 has 15 amino acids. The CDR3 DNA reads as TGCGCCAGCAGCTACGAAATCGACCCTGGCAATGAGCAGTTCTTC. Translated: CASSYEIDPGNEQFF. Full variable domain (remainder filled in from reference TRBV5-1 and TRBJ2-1): KAGVTQTPRYLIKTRGQQVTLSCSPISGHRSVSWYQQTPGQGLQFLFEYFSETQRNKGNFPGRFSGRQFSNSRSEMNVSTLELGDSALYLCASSYEIDPGNEQFFGPGTRLTVL.

The V and J genes are TRBV4-2 and TRBJ2-3; D is unclear. V lost 2 bases and J 4 bases, leaving 10 bases between the germline ends. CDR1 and CDR2 from the germline V gene are LGHNA and YNFKEQ. The CDR3 is made up of 14 amino acids. The CDR3 DNA reads as TGTGCCAGCAGCCAAAGGATAGATCCAGATACGCAGTATTTT. It is translated as CASSQRIDPDTQYF.

The chain links TRBV7-6 to TRBJ2-7; 11 nucleotides agree with TRBD1. With V trimmed by 1 base and J by 6 bases, 8 bases remained unmatched. Germline CDR1 is SGHVS and CDR2 is FNYEAQ. CDR3 size: 16 residues. The CDR3 coding sequence is TGTGCCAGCAGCTTAGGGCCGGGACAGGGGGTGGGCGAGCAGTACTTC. Its protein is CASSLGPGQGVGEQYF. Full variable domain (outside the CDR3, taken from reference TRBV7-6 and TRBJ2-7): GAGVSQSPRYKVTKRGQDVALRCDPISGHVSLYWYRQALGQGPEFLTYFNYEAQQDKSGLPNDRFSAERPEGSISTLTIQRTEQRDSAMYRCASSLGPGQGVGEQYFGPGTRLTVT.

The table lists this clone with many counts. The V and J genes are TRBV7-6 and TRBJ1-3; the D is unclear. CDR1 is SGHVS, CDR2 FNYEAQ, per germline. Trimming cost V 1 base and J 0 bases, with 7 bases left between them. This CDR3 spans 15 amino acids. CDR3: CASSLGLNSGNTIYF. The CDR3 DNA sequence: TGTGCCAGCAGCTTAGGGCTGAACTCTGGAAACACCATATATTTT.

The V and J genes are TRBV19 and TRBJ1-6, with 7 bases that match TRBD1. CDR1 is LNHDA and CDR2 is SQIVND in the germline V gene (reference sequence). V lost 4 bases and J lost 0; bases outside the gene matches: 9. The CDR3 totals 18 residues. As DNA, the CDR3 is TGTGCCAGTAGTACCCTACAGGGGTCGGGCTCCTATAATTCACCCCTCCACTTT. Translating gives CASSTLQGSGSYNSPLHF.

The V call is TRBV5-6, the J call TRBJ2-5, with no clear D. Trimming shortened V by 7 bases and J by 4 bases, and 14 bases separated the two germline ends. This CDR3 contains 13 residues. Germline V gene sequence: CDR1 SGHDT, CDR2 YYEEEE. CDR3 coding DNA: TGTGCCAGCCGCGTTAAGCCCGGAGAGACCCAGTACTTC. Translation gives CASRVKPGETQYF. The whole variable domain, filled in from reference TRBV5-6 and TRBJ2-5, reads DAGVTQSPTHLIKTRGQQVTLRCSPKSGHDTVSWYQQALGQGPQFIFQYYEEEERQRGNFPDRFSGHQFPNYSSELNVNALLLGDSALYLCASRVKPGETQYFGPGTRLLVL.